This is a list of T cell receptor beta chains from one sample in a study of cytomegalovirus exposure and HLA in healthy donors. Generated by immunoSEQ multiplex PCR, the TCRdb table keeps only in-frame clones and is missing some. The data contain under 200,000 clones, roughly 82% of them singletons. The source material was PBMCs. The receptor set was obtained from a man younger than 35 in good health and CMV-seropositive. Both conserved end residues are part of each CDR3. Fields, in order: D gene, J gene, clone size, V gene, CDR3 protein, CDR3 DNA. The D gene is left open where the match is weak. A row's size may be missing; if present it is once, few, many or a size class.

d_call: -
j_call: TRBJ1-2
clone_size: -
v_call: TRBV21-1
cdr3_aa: CASSSGTGVLYGYTF
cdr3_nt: TGTGCCAGCAGCAGCGGGACAGGGGTCCTCTATGGCTACACCTTC

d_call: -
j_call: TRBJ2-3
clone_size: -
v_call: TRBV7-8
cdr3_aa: CASSPGTSGTQYF
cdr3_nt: TGTGCCAGCAGCCCCGGGACTTCAGGCACGCAGTATTTT

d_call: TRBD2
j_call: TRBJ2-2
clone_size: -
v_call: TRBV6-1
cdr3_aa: CASSAREGTGELFF
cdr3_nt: TGTGCCAGCAGTGCGCGGGAGGGCACCGGGGAGCTGTTTTTT

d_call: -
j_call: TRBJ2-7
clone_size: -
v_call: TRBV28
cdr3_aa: CASSSTTSYEQYF
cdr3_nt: TGTGCCAGCAGCAGTACTACATCCTACGAGCAGTACTTC

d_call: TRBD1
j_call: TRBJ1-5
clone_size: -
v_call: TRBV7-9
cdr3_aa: CASSPGQGRQPQHF
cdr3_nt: TGTGCCAGCAGCCCCGGACAGGGTCGACAGCCCCAGCATTTT

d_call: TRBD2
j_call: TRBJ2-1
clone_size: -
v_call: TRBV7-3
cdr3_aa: CASSGTSGGSSYNEQFF
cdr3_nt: TGTGCCAGCAGCGGGACTAGCGGGGGCAGCTCCTACAATGAGCAGTTCTTC

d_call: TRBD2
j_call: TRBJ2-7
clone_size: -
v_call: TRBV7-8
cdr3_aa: CASSLAGLAGVSSYEQYF
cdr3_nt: TGTGCCAGCAGCTTAGCGGGTCTAGCGGGAGTCAGCTCCTACGAGCAGTACTTC

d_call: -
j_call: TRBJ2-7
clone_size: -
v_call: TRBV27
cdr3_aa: CASSSGLRAYEQYF
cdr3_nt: TGTGCCAGCAGTTCGGGACTGAGGGCCTACGAGCAGTACTTC

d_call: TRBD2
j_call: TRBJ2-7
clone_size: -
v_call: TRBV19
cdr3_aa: CASSIASGVTTSYEQYF
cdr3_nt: TGTGCCAGTAGTATTGCTAGCGGCGTTACTACCTCCTACGAGCAGTACTTC

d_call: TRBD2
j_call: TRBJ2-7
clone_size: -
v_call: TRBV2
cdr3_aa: CASRPQAGGFQEQYF
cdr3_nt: TGTGCCAGCAGGCCCCAAGCGGGAGGATTCCAGGAGCAGTACTTC

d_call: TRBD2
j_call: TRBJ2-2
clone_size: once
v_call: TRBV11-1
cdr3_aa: CASSLGGLAGAGELFF
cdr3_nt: TGTGCCAGCAGCTTAGGAGGACTAGCGGGAGCCGGGGAGCTGTTTTTT

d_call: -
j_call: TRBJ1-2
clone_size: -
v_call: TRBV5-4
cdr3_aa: CASSLGTVVVGYGYTF
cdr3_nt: TGTGCCAGCAGCTTGGGGACAGTTGTCGTGGGCTATGGCTACACCTTC